The 29 T cell receptor beta chains below come from one sample, sequenced in a study of shared clonotypes between healthy human individuals. Assay used: immunoSEQ multiplex PCR; TCRdb lists only in-frame clones, some missing. The sample contains just over 2,000,000 clones, about 95% of which appear only once. The sequenced sample was naive CD4+ T cells sorted from blood. Subset here: CD45RA+ positively selected. The receptor source for this set is a man aged 18 to 35 in good health.

The chain uses TRBV9 and TRBJ1-3; D is undetermined. The CDR3 is 17 residues long. Trimming shortened V by 0 bases and J by 2 bases, and 15 bases separated the two germline ends. The germline V gene has CDR1 SGDLS and CDR2 YYNGEE. CDR3 loop: CASSVAPTLITGNTIYF. As DNA, the CDR3 is TGTGCCAGCAGCGTAGCTCCCACCTTAATCACTGGAAACACCATATATTTT.

The rearrangement joins TRBV2 to TRBJ2-1; D not certain. The germline gives CDR1 SNHLY, CDR2 FYNNEI. This CDR3 comprises 13 residues. V lost 8 bases and J 0 bases, leaving 8 bases between the germline ends. CDR3 sequence (DNA): TGTGCCAGCGTAGATTACTCCTACAATGAGCAGTTCTTC. Protein sequence: CASVDYSYNEQFF.

The chain employs TRBV9 and TRBJ1-1, with D maybe TRBD1 (6 bases). CDR1 is SGDLS, CDR2 YYNGEE, per germline. Trimming took off 2 bases at V and 3 bases at J, with 14 bases between the two ends. This CDR3 has 15 amino acids. The CDR3 DNA follows: TGTGCCAGCAGCGTCGGGGTAGGGGGGGACACTGAAGCTTTCTTT. Protein: CASSVGVGGDTEAFF. Complete variable domain (other parts from reference TRBV9 and TRBJ1-1): DSGVTQTPKHLITATGQRVTLRCSPRSGDLSVYWYQQSLDQGLQFLIQYYNGEERAKGNILERFSAQQFPDLHSELNLSSLELGDSALYFCASSVGVGGDTEAFFGQGTRLTVV.

This rearrangement joins TRBV10-2 to TRBJ1-1; D is ambiguous. The ends were cut back, 7 bases at V and 6 bases at J, with 12 bases in the middle. Germline values: CDR1 WSHSY, CDR2 SAAADI. The CDR3 contains 12 residues. CDR3 nucleotide sequence: TGCGCCAGCACCCGGGGAGACTCTGAAGCTTTCTTT. This gives the protein CASTRGDSEAFF.

The sample holds one count of this clone. The rearrangement joins TRBV7-9 to TRBJ2-3, with D perhaps matching TRBD2 (5 bases). The germline V gene has CDR1 SEHNR and CDR2 FQNEAQ (reference sequence). The CDR3 totals 15 residues. V lost 7 bases and J lost 5, with 19 bases in between. The CDR3 DNA reads TGTGCCAGCACCCCTCAGGAGCGGTCCCAAGATACGCAGTATTTT. Amino acids: CASTPQERSQDTQYF.

The table lists this clone with a count of one. This sequence joins TRBV7-2 and TRBJ2-1; TRBD1 agrees at 8 bases. The CDR3 has 16 amino acids. Germline trimming cut 3 bases from V and 4 bases from J; bases unmatched to any gene: 8. Germline-derived CDR1 and CDR2 are SGHTA and FQGNSA. In DNA, the CDR3 is TGTGCCAGCAGCTTCCGGACAGGGTTAGGGTACAATGAGCAGTTCTTC. This codes for CASSFRTGLGYNEQFF.

This chain links TRBV29-1 with TRBJ1-1; 9 nucleotides line up with TRBD1. The CDR3 consists of 14 residues. CDR1 SQVTM and CDR2 ANQGSEA come from the germline V gene. Germline trimming cut 6 bases from V and 0 bases from J; bases unmatched to any gene: 5. CDR3 amino acids: CSVAQGAMNTEAFF. CDR3 DNA: TGCAGCGTCGCACAGGGGGCGATGAACACTGAAGCTTTCTTT.

About this clone: Additional DNA sequences in this sample encode the identical CDR3. The chain employs TRBV7-2 and TRBJ2-7; D unclear. The CDR3 totals 11 residues. Germline V gene lookup returns CDR1 SGHTA and CDR2 FQGNSA. V was cut by 8 bases and J by 1 base, with 6 bases left in between. The CDR3 nucleotides are TGTGCCAGCTCTGTGTCCTACGAGCAGTACTTC. Translating it yields CASSVSYEQYF.

V gene TRBV10-3 combines with J gene TRBJ1-2; D is possibly TRBD1 (5 bases). V was cut by 7 bases and J by 6 bases, with 9 bases left in between. The germline gives CDR1 ENHRY, CDR2 SYGVKD. This CDR3 spans 11 amino acids. CDR3 coding DNA: TGTGCCATCACGGGGGTGAATGGCTACACCTTC. Its translation: CAITGVNGYTF.

The chain is built from TRBV6-6 and TRBJ2-3, with 8 bases fitting TRBD2. V dropped 5 bases and J dropped 0; count of bases not matched to a gene: 7. The CDR3 runs 16 residues. CDR1 is MNHNY and CDR2 is SVGAGI in the germline V gene (reference sequence). The CDR3 reads CASSLYGGASTDTQYF. The DNA of the CDR3 is TGTGCCAGCAGTCTCTACGGGGGGGCTAGCACAGATACGCAGTATTTT.

The V gene is TRBV25-1, the J gene TRBJ1-1; 9 nucleotides align to TRBD1. V was clipped by 2 bases and J by 5 bases; unmatched bases: 6. Germline lookup yields CDR1 MGHDK and CDR2 SYGVNS. The CDR3 has 15 amino acids. Here the CDR3 reads CASSEGTGLRTEAFF. The CDR3 DNA sequence: TGTGCCAGCAGTGAAGGGACAGGGTTACGGACTGAAGCTTTCTTT.

The rearrangement uses TRBV10-3 and TRBJ1-6; D ambiguous. V was clipped by 4 bases and J by 9 bases, with 13 bases between them. The germline gives CDR1 ENHRY, CDR2 SYGVKD. This CDR3 is 14 amino acids long. In DNA form, the CDR3 reads TGTGCCATCAGTGCACAGCAAGCAGGTTCACCCCTCCACTTT. Protein: CAISAQQAGSPLHF.

Worth noting for this clone: The sample contains more than one DNA sequence encoding this CDR3. This chain uses TRBV5-1 with TRBJ2-2, with 7 bases that match TRBD1. From germline, CDR1 is SGHRS and CDR2 YFSETQ. V lost 3 bases to trimming and J lost 4 bases; unmatched junction nucleotides: 3. The CDR3 runs 14 residues. CDR3 protein: CASSSGQITGELFF. The CDR3 DNA reads TGCGCCAGCAGCTCGGGACAGATCACCGGGGAGCTGTTTTTT.

This chain links TRBV5-1 with TRBJ1-2; no reliable D call. V lost 7 bases and J 10 bases, leaving 32 bases between the germline ends. CDR1 is SGHRS and CDR2 is YFSETQ in the germline V gene. The CDR3 totals 17 residues. The CDR3 DNA reads as TGCGCCAGCTCCGAGTTCGCGGCGCGAGGGAATGAGGGTGACTACACCTTC. Its protein product is CASSEFAARGNEGDYTF.

The chain is built from TRBV19 and TRBJ2-3, with unresolved D. The CDR3 is made up of 14 amino acids. V was clipped by 3 bases and J by 2 bases, with 9 bases between them. The V gene's germline CDR1 is LNHDA and CDR2 SQIVND (reference sequence). The CDR3 bases are TGTGCCAGTAGTATGGCGATCTCCACAGATACGCAGTATTTT. Its protein product is CASSMAISTDTQYF.

On this clone: The same CDR3 arises from other DNA sequences in this sample as well. DNA of the CDR3: TGTGCCAGCAGTTTGGTGGGACAGGGGAACCACGAGCAGTACTTC. It encodes CASSLVGQGNHEQYF. This chain joins TRBV28 and TRBJ2-7; 10 nucleotides line up with TRBD1. The CDR3 spans 15 residues. Trimming cost V 3 bases and J 5 bases; bases outside gene matches: 7. From germline, CDR1 is MDHEN and CDR2 SYDVKM.

CDR3 sequence reads: CAWSRDLRTENTIYF. CDR3 DNA sequence: TGTGCCTGGTCACGCGACCTCCGGACAGAAAACACCATATATTTT. The gene calls are TRBV30 and TRBJ1-3; tentatively, D is TRBD1 (6 bases). V gave up 5 bases and J gave up 6 bases, with 20 bases separating them. This CDR3 is 15 amino acids long. In germline, CDR1 is GTSNPN, CDR2 SVGIG (reference sequence).

This clone was observed once. The chain has TRBV6-1 and TRBJ2-3; TRBD2 aligns across 10 bases. The CDR3 has 14 amino acids. The germline V gene has CDR1 MNHNS and CDR2 SASEGT. Trimming cost V 6 bases and J 6 bases; bases outside gene matches: 6. This chain's CDR3 is CASSPGLAWDTQYF. The CDR3 DNA follows: TGTGCCAGCAGCCCGGGACTAGCGTGGGATACGCAGTATTTT.

Concerning this clone itself: The junction and the germline gene differ at one end; a read error may be behind it. The genes are TRBV11-2 and TRBJ2-7; D is possibly TRBD1 (6 bases). From germline, CDR1 is SGHAT and CDR2 FQNNGV. CDR3 length: 13 amino acids. The CDR3, as DNA: TGTGCCAGCAGCTCTCGGACAGAGGTTAGGGGGAACTTC. Amino acid sequence: CASSSRTEVRGNF.

V gene TRBV7-9 combines with J gene TRBJ1-3, with TRBD1 identical over 8 bases. Trimming cost V 5 bases and J 5 bases; bases outside gene matches: 8. This CDR3 region has 15 residues. Germline-derived CDR1 and CDR2 are SEHNR and FQNEAQ (reference sequence). Here the CDR3 DNA reads TGTGCCAGCAGCCCTCGGACAGGGCTGCGAAACACCATATATTTT. It yields the protein CASSPRTGLRNTIYF.

In DNA, the CDR3 is TGTGCCAGCAGTCCTTCGCTAGCGGATTGGGATGAGCAGTTCTTC. It is translated as CASSPSLADWDEQFF. The V call is TRBV6-4, the J call TRBJ2-1; 7 nucleotides line up with TRBD2. Germline trimming cut 5 bases from V and 8 bases from J; bases unmatched to any gene: 12. CDR1 and CDR2 from the germline V gene are MRHNA and SNTAGT. CDR3 size: 15 residues.

This sequence joins TRBV5-6 and TRBJ2-1; D is undetermined. CDR3 length equals 15 residues. Germline CDR1 is SGHDT and CDR2 is YYEEEE. The V and J ends lost 0 bases and 0 bases respectively, with 7 bases between them. In DNA, the CDR3 is TGTGCCAGCAGCTTGGATCCTGGCTCCTACAATGAGCAGTTCTTC. Amino acids: CASSLDPGSYNEQFF.

The gene calls are TRBV13 and TRBJ2-7, with TRBD1 matching 9 bases. Per germline, CDR1 PRHDT and CDR2 FYEKMQ (reference sequence). This CDR3 region has 16 residues. The ends lost 5 bases at V and 0 bases at J; junction bases unmatched: 8. This CDR3 is CASSPPGQGNSYEQYF. CDR3 in DNA: TGTGCCAGCAGCCCTCCGGGACAGGGAAACTCCTACGAGCAGTACTTC.

The sample holds one count of this clone. V usage is TRBV6-5 and J usage is TRBJ2-7; TRBD2 is a possible D gene (5 bases). The CDR3 is 15 amino acids. V lost 0 bases and J lost 4, with 13 bases in between. CDR1 and CDR2 (germline): MNHEY, SVGAGI. CDR3 sequence (DNA): TGTGCCAGCAGTTACTCTAGTGGGAGTAGGTACGAGCAGTACTTC. Translating it yields CASSYSSGSRYEQYF.

The chain has TRBV11-2 and TRBJ2-1; D is ambiguous. V lost 4 bases and J 8 bases, leaving 15 bases between the germline ends. The germline V gene has CDR1 SGHAT and CDR2 FQNNGV. This CDR3 region has 14 residues. CDR3 loop: CASSSRASGDEQFF. Here the CDR3 DNA reads TGTGCCAGCAGCTCCCGGGCCTCGGGCGATGAGCAGTTCTTC. Supplemented by reference TRBV11-2 and TRBJ2-1, the full variable domain reads EAGVAQSPRYKIIEKRQSVAFWCNPISGHATLYWYQQILGQGPKLLIQFQNNGVVDDSQLPKDRFSAERLKGVDSTLKIQPAKLEDSAVYLCASSSRASGDEQFFGPGTRLTVL.

The gene calls are TRBV18 and TRBJ1-3; no clear D. This CDR3 region has 15 residues. The germline CDR1 and CDR2 sequences are KGHSH and LQKENI. Between the trimmed V and J ends, which lost 4 bases and 4 bases, there was a span of 14 bases. Written as DNA, the CDR3 is TGTGCCAGCTCACAACCGGGCGGTCAAGGAAACACCATATATTTT. Protein product: CASSQPGGQGNTIYF.

In its sample, this clone was seen once. This chain joins TRBV19 and TRBJ2-3, with 8 bases lining up with TRBD2. This CDR3 spans 14 amino acids. V shed 7 bases, J shed 4 bases, and the junction held 7 bases outside the gene matches. Germline V lookup: CDR1 LNHDA, CDR2 SQIVND (reference sequence). CDR3 nucleotide sequence: TGTGCCAGTACTCGGGCAGCGGGGGCAGATACGCAGTATTTT. Protein product: CASTRAAGADTQYF.

The rearrangement joins TRBV2 to TRBJ2-4; 8 bases line up with TRBD1. The length of the CDR3 is 14 residues. Germline trimming cut 6 bases from V and 3 bases from J; bases unmatched to any gene: 4. Germline V gives CDR1 SNHLY, CDR2 FYNNEI. Here the CDR3 DNA reads TGTGCCAGCAGCCCAACAGGGGGCAAAAACATTCAGTACTTC. This encodes CASSPTGGKNIQYF.

The V gene is TRBV5-4, the J gene TRBJ1-3; 7 bases match TRBD1. V dropped 5 bases and J dropped 1; count of bases not matched to a gene: 6. Germline CDR1 and CDR2: SGHNT and YYREEE (reference sequence). The CDR3 runs 15 residues. The DNA of the CDR3 is TGTGCCAGCAGTCTCCAGGGGGTTTCTGGAAACACCATATATTTT. Protein: CASSLQGVSGNTIYF.